Listed here are 14 T cell receptor beta chains from one sample, sequenced in a study of patients and donors after allogeneic stem cell transplantation. TCRdb reanalysed the RT-PCR reads using MiXCR and keeps one entry per CDR3 protein. The table has some 200,000 distinct CDR3 sequences, more than 35% seen once. The sample taken for sequencing was blood, either unsorted or a sorted T cell fraction (not recorded which). Receptors originate from a human donor who was either an allogeneic HSCT recipient or a stem cell or donor lymphocyte infusion donor (not recorded which). It is not recorded whose cells these are; they may come from a transplant donor.

The chain employs TRBV7-3 and TRBJ2-7; 10 nucleotides agree with TRBD2. Per germline, CDR1 SGHTA and CDR2 FQGTGA. Trimming removed 5 bases from V and 1 base from J; junction bases left unmatched: 8. This CDR3 is built from 16 residues. The CDR3 DNA reads TGTGCCAGCAGCCCAGATGGACTAGCGGTATCCTACGAGCAGTACTTC. As protein: CASSPDGLAVSYEQYF.

This clonotype was counted between two and nine times. The rearrangement links TRBV9 to TRBJ2-3; 15 positions agree with TRBD2. This CDR3 is 18 amino acids long. Germline CDR1 is SGDLS and CDR2 is YYNGEE. With 4 bases clipped from V and 4 bases from J, the junction kept 10 bases outside the gene matches. The CDR3 here is CASSFLPGTSGRPDTQYF. CDR3 sequence (DNA): TGTGCCAGCAGCTTTTTACCCGGGACTAGCGGGAGGCCAGATACGCAGTATTTT. Using reference TRBV9 and TRBJ2-3 for the parts outside the CDR3, the full variable domain is DSGVTQTPKHLITATGQRVTLRCSPRSGDLSVYWYQQSLDQGLQFLIQYYNGEERAKGNILERFSAQQFPDLHSELNLSSLELGDSALYFCASSFLPGTSGRPDTQYFGPGTRLTVL.

This clonotype was observed at least ten times. The chain carries TRBV12-3 or TRBV12-4 and TRBJ1-1; D unresolved. The length of the CDR3 is 13 residues. With 3 bases removed from V and 7 bases from J, the gap between germline ends came to 12 bases. Here the CDR3 reads CASSFLTAGEAFF. DNA for the CDR3: TGTGCCAGCAGTTTCCTAACAGCCGGTGAAGCTTTCTTT.

The rearrangement links TRBV6-5 to TRBJ1-2; perhaps TRBD1 as D (5 bases). The CDR3 runs 15 residues. The germline V gene has CDR1 MNHEY and CDR2 SVGAGI. V lost 3 bases, J lost 8 bases, and 19 bases lay in between. CDR3 coding DNA: TGTGCCAGCAGTTATTCAACGTCGGGACTACGGGGCTACACCTTC. Its translation: CASSYSTSGLRGYTF.

V and J are TRBV28 and TRBJ2-2; 7 nucleotides match TRBD1. V lost 2 bases and J lost 9; bases outside the gene matches: 9. The CDR3 totals 15 residues. Germline-derived CDR1 and CDR2 are MDHEN and SYDVKM. CDR3 in DNA: TGTGCCAGCAGTTTAGGGGGACAGCTGGCTCGGGAGCTGTTTTTT. It is translated as CASSLGGQLARELFF. Full variable domain (outside the CDR3, taken from reference TRBV28 and TRBJ2-2): DVKVTQSSRYLVKRTGEKVFLECVQDMDHENMFWYRQDPGLGLRLIYFSYDVKMKEKGDIPEGYSVSREKKERFSLILESASTNQTSMYLCASSLGGQLARELFFGEGSRLTVL.

This clonotype was seen a handful of times. This rearrangement joins TRBV7-9 to TRBJ1-3; a weak D match, TRBD1 (5 bases). The V end lost 5 bases, the J end lost 2 bases, and 10 bases lay between the germline ends. The CDR3 consists of 14 residues. Germline loops: CDR1 SEHNR, CDR2 FQNEAQ (reference sequence). CDR3 in amino acids: CASSPPGTGNTIYF. DNA of the CDR3: TGTGCCAGCAGCCCGCCAGGGACTGGAAACACCATATATTTT. Full variable domain (outside the CDR3, taken from reference TRBV7-9 and TRBJ1-3): DTGVSQNPRHKITKRGQNVTFRCDPISEHNRLYWYRQTLGQGPEFLTYFQNEAQLEKSRLLSDRFSAERPKGSFSTLEIQRTEQGDSAMYLCASSPPGTGNTIYFGEGSWLTVV.

The chain couples TRBV7-3 to TRBJ1-2; D may be TRBD1 (5 bases). The germline V gene has CDR1 SGHTA and CDR2 FQGTGA. The V gene lost 5 bases and the J gene lost 8 bases, with 18 bases spanning the gap. This CDR3 has 14 residues. CDR3 coding DNA: TGTGCCAGCAGCCCTGCAGGGAGGGACGGAGGCTACACCTTC. Translation gives CASSPAGRDGGYTF.

This rearrangement joins TRBV12-3 or TRBV12-4 to TRBJ2-3; possible D gene TRBD2, 6 bases. This CDR3 comprises 15 residues. Trimming took off 5 bases at V and 1 base at J, with 13 bases between the two ends. The CDR3 DNA sequence: TGTGCCAGCAGTCCCGCGGGGCTTGGCACAGATACGCAGTATTTT. Amino acid sequence: CASSPAGLGTDTQYF.

The DNA of the CDR3 is TGCAGTGCTAGGTCGGGACCGGATTATAGCAATCAGCCCCAGCATTTT. Its protein product is CSARSGPDYSNQPQHF. The chain joins TRBV20-1 to TRBJ1-5, with D possibly TRBD1 on 5 matching bases. Germline-derived CDR1 and CDR2 are DFQATT and SNEGSKA (reference sequence). CDR3 size: 16 residues. V was trimmed by 3 bases and J by 0 bases, leaving 15 bases between them.

V gene TRBV4-2 combines with J gene TRBJ2-3, with no clear D. The germline V and J ends were trimmed by 1 base and 4 bases, with 6 bases remaining between them. The CDR3 runs 13 residues. Looked up from germline, CDR1 is LGHNA and CDR2 is YNFKEQ. The CDR3 sequence is CASSQVGPDTQYF. Here the CDR3 DNA reads TGTGCCAGCAGCCAAGTAGGCCCAGATACGCAGTATTTT.

The sample holds a few counts of this clonotype. This chain's CDR3 is CASSLLGDRVTEAFF. DNA of the CDR3: TGTGCCAGCAGTTTATTAGGGGACAGGGTAACTGAAGCTTTCTTT. The genes are TRBV27 and TRBJ1-1; 9 positions agree with TRBD1. CDR3 size: 15 residues. The V segment lost 1 base and the J segment 5 bases; nucleotides outside the gene matches: 5. Germline V gene lookup returns CDR1 MNHEY and CDR2 SMNVEV (reference sequence).

V usage is TRBV19 and J usage is TRBJ2-5; either TRBD1 or TRBD2 may supply D (5 bases each). CDR3 length: 13 residues. Germline V lookup: CDR1 LNHDA, CDR2 SQIVND (reference sequence). V dropped 5 bases and J dropped 6 bases, with 13 bases sitting between them. Here the CDR3 reads CASSPRDGQTQYF. The DNA for the CDR3 is TGTGCCAGTAGTCCAAGGGACGGACAGACCCAGTACTTC. Combining the CDR3 with reference TRBV19 and TRBJ2-5 gives the whole variable domain DGGITQSPKYLFRKEGQNVTLSCEQNLNHDAMYWYRQDPGQGLRLIYYSQIVNDFQKGDIAEGYSVSREKKESFPLTVTSAQKNPTAFYLCASSPRDGQTQYFGPGTRLLVL.

The chain links TRBV11-1 to TRBJ1-1, with a tentative D call TRBD1 (6 bases). Looked up from germline, CDR1 is SGHAT and CDR2 is FQDESV (reference sequence). The CDR3 contains 16 residues. Trimming cost V 5 bases and J 5 bases, with 21 bases left between them. The CDR3 spells CASSLRGAGAVTEAFF. CDR3 nucleotide sequence: TGTGCCAGCAGCCTAAGGGGGGCAGGGGCGGTGACTGAAGCTTTCTTT.

The rearrangement links TRBV24-1 to TRBJ2-1; TRBD1 matches at 10 bases. The junction had 9 bases not matched to a gene; V was cut back by 7 bases and J by 13 bases. In germline, CDR1 is KGHDR, CDR2 SFDVKD. The CDR3 consists of 13 residues. The CDR3 loop reads CATSPRDRGRQFF. The CDR3 nucleotides read TGTGCCACCAGCCCCCGTGACAGGGGGCGTCAGTTCTTC.